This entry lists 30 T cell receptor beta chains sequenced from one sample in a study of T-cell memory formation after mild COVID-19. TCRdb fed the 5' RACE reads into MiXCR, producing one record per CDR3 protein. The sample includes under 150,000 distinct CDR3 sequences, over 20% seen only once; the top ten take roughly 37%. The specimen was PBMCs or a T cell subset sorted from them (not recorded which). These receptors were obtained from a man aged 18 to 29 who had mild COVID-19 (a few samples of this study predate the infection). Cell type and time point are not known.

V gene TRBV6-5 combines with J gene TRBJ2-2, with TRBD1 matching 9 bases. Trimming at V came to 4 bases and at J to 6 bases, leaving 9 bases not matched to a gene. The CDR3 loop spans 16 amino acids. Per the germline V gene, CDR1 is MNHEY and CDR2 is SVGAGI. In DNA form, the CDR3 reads TGTGCCAGCAGTTCGGCCGGGACAGGGTATGCCGGGGAGCTGTTTTTT. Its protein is CASSSAGTGYAGELFF.

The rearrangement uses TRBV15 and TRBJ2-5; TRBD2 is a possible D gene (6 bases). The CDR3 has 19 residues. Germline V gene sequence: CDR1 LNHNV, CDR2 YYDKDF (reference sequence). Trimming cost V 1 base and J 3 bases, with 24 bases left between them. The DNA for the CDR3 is TGTGCCACCAGCAGAGGACGCGCCGCCGCTAGTATAGCGGAAGAGACCCAGTACTTC. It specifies CATSRGRAAASIAEETQYF.

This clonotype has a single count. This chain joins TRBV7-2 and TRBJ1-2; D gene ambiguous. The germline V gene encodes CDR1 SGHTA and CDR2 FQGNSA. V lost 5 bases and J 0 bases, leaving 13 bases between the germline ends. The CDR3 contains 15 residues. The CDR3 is CASSPYPAANYGYTF. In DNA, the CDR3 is TGTGCCAGCAGCCCATATCCGGCAGCTAACTATGGCTACACCTTC.

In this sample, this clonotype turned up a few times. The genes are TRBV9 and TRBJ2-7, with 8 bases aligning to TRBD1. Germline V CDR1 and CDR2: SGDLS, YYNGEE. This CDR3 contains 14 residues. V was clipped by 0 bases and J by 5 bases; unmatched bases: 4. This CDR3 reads CASSVEPGGNEQYF. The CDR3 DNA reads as TGTGCCAGCAGCGTAGAGCCAGGGGGCAACGAGCAGTACTTC. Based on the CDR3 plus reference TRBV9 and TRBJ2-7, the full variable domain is DSGVTQTPKHLITATGQRVTLRCSPRSGDLSVYWYQQSLDQGLQFLIQYYNGEERAKGNILERFSAQQFPDLHSELNLSSLELGDSALYFCASSVEPGGNEQYFGPGTRLTVT.

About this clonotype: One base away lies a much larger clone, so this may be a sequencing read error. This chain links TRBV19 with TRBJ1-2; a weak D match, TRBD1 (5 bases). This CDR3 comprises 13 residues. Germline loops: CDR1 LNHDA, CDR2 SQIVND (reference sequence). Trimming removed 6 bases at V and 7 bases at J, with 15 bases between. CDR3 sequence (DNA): TGTGCCAGTAGCCGGGGCAAACCATCTGGCTACACCTTC. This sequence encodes CASSRGKPSGYTF.

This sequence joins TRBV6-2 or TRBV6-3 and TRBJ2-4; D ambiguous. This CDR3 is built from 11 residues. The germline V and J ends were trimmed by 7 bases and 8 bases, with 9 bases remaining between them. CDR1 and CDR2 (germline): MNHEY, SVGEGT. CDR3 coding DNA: TGTGCCAGCACGGACGGTGACATTCAGTACTTC. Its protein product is CASTDGDIQYF.

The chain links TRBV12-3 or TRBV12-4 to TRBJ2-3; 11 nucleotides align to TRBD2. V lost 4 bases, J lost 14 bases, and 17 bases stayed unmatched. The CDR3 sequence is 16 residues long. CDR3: CASSSTSGGRLYLVYF. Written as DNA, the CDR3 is TGTGCCAGCAGTTCAACTAGCGGGGGCCGACTCTACCTCGTGTATTTT.

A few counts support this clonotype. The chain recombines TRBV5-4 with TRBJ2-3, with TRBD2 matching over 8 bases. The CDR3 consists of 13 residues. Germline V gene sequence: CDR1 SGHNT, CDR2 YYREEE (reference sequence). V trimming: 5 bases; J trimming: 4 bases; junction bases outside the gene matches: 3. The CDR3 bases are TGTGCCAGCAGAGCGGGGGTGGCAGATACGCAGTATTTT. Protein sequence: CASRAGVADTQYF.

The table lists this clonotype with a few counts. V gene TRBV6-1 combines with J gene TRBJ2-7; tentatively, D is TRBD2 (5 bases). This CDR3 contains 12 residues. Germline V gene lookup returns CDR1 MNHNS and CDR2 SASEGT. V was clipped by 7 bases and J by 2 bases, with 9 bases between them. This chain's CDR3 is CASKDSPYEQYV. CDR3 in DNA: TGTGCCAGCAAGGACTCCCCCTACGAGCAGTACGTC.

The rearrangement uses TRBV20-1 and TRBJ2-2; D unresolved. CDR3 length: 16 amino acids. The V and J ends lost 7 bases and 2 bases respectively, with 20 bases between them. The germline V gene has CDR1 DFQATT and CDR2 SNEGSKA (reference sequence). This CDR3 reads CSVPWAGGPNTGELFF. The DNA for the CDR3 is TGCAGTGTTCCTTGGGCTGGCGGTCCAAACACCGGGGAGCTGTTTTTT.

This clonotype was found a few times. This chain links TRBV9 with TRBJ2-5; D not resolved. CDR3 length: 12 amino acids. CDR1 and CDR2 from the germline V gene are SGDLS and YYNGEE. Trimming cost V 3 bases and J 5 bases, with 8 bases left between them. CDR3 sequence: CASSAPRETQYF. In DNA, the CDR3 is TGTGCCAGCAGCGCGCCTAGGGAGACCCAGTACTTC.

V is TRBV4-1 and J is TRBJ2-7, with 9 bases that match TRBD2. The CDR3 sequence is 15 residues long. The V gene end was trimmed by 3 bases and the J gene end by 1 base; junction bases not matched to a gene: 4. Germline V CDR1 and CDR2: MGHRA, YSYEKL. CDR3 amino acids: CASSHIAGESYEQYF. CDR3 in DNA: TGCGCCAGCAGCCACATAGCGGGGGAGTCCTACGAGCAGTACTTC.

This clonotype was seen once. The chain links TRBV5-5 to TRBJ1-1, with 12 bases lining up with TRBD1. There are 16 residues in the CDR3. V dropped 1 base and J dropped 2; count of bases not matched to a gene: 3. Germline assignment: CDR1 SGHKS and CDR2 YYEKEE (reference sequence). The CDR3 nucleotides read TGTGCCAGCAGCTTGCGGGACAGGGGGCGTAACACTGAAGCTTTCTTT. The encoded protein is CASSLRDRGRNTEAFF.

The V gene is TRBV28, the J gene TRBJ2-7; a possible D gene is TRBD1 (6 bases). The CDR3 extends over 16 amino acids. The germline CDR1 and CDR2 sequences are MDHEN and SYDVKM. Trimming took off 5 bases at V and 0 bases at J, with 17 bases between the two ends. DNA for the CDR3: TGTGCCAGCAGTCCCGCCGTCCGGGACATCTCCTACGAGCAGTACGTC. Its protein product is CASSPAVRDISYEQYV.

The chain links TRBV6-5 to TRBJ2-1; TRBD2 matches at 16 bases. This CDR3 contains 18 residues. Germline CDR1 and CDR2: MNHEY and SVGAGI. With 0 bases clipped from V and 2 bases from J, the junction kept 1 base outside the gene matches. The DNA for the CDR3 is TGTGCCAGCAGTTACTCCGGGACTAGCGGGGGGGCCTACAATGAGCAGTTCTTC. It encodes CASSYSGTSGGAYNEQFF.

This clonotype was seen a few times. CDR3 protein: CASSGTGANTEAFF. The CDR3 bases are TGTGCCAGCTCAGGGACAGGGGCGAACACTGAAGCTTTCTTT. The V gene is TRBV18, the J gene TRBJ1-1; TRBD1 aligns across 10 bases. The V segment lost 5 bases and the J segment 1 base; nucleotides outside the gene matches: 1. Per germline, CDR1 KGHSH and CDR2 LQKENI. The CDR3 spans 14 residues.

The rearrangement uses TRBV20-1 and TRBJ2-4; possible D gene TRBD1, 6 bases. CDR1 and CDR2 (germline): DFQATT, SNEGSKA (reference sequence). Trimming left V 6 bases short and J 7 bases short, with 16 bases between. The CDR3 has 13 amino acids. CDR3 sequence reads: CSAVGDTDNIQYF. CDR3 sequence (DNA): TGCAGTGCCGTCGGGGACACGGACAACATTCAGTACTTC.

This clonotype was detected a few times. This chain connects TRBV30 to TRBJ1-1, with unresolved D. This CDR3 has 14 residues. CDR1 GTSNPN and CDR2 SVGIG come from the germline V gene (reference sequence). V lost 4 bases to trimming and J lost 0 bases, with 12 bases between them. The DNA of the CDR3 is TGTGCCTGGAATGCCGTCGGAGTGAACACTGAAGCTTTCTTT. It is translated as CAWNAVGVNTEAFF.

CDR3 in amino acids: CASSMRQGANGYTF. The CDR3 nucleotides are TGTGCCAGTAGTATGCGGCAGGGGGCAAATGGCTACACCTTC. The rearrangement joins TRBV19 to TRBJ1-2, with TRBD1 matching over 8 bases. CDR1 and CDR2 from the germline V gene are LNHDA and SQIVND (reference sequence). After removal of 3 bases from V and 6 bases from J, the junction contained 6 bases not matched to a gene. CDR3 length equals 14 residues.

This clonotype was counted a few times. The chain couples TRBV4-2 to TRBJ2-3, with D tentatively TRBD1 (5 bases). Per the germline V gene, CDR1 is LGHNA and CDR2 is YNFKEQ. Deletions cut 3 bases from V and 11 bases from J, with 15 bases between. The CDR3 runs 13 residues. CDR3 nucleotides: TGTGCCAGCAGCCACGCCAGGGATGGAGAGCAGTATTTT. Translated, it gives CASSHARDGEQYF.

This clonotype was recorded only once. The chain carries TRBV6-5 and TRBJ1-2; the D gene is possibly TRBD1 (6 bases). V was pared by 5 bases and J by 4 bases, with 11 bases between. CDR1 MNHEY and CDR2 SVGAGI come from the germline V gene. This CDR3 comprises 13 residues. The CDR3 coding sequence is TGTGCCAGCAGTCAGGGGACTCCCTATGGCTACACCTTC. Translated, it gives CASSQGTPYGYTF.

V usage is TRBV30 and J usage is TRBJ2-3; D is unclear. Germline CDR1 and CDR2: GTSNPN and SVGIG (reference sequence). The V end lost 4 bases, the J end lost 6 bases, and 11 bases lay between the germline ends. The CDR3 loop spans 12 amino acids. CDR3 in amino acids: CAWTSPKDTQYF. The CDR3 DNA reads TGTGCCTGGACCAGTCCCAAGGATACGCAGTATTTT.

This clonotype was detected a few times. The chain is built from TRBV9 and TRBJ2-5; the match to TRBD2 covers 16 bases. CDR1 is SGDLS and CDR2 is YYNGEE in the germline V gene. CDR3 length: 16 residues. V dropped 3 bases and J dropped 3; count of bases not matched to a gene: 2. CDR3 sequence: CASSAGLAGGKETQYF. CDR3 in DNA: TGTGCCAGCAGCGCGGGACTAGCGGGGGGGAAAGAGACCCAGTACTTC.

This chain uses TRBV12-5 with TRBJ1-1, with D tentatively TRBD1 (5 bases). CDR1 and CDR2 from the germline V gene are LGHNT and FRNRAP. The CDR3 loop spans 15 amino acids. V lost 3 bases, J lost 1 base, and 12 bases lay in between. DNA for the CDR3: TGTGCTAGTGGTTTCATCCTGGGGGGGAACACTGAAGCTTTCTTT. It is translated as CASGFILGGNTEAFF.

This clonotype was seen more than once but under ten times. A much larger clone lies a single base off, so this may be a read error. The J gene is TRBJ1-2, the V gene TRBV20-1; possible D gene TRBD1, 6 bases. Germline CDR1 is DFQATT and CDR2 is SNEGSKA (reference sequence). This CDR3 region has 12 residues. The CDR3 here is CSAVTGYYGYSF. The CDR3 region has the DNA TGCAGTGCTGTTACAGGGTACTATGGCTACAGCTTC.

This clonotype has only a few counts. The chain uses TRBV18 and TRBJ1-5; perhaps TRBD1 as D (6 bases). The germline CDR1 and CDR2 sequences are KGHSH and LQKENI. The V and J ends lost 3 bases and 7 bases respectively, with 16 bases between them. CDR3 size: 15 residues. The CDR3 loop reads CASSPAGEIWQPQHF. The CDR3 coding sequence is TGTGCCAGCTCACCGGCAGGGGAGATCTGGCAGCCCCAGCATTTT.

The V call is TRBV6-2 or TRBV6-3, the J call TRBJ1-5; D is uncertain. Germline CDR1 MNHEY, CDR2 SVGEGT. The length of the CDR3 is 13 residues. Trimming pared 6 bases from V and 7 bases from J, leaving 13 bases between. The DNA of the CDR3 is TGTGCCAGCAGCTCTAATAGGATCCAGCCCCAGCATTTT. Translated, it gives CASSSNRIQPQHF.

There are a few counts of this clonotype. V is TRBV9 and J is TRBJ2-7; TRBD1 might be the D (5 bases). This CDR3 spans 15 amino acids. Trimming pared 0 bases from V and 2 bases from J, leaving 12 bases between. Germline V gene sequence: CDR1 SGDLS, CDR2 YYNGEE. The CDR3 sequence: CASSVEETVTYEQYF. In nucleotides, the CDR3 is TGTGCCAGCAGCGTAGAGGAGACAGTAACCTACGAGCAGTACTTC. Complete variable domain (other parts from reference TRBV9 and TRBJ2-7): DSGVTQTPKHLITATGQRVTLRCSPRSGDLSVYWYQQSLDQGLQFLIQYYNGEERAKGNILERFSAQQFPDLHSELNLSSLELGDSALYFCASSVEETVTYEQYFGPGTRLTVT.

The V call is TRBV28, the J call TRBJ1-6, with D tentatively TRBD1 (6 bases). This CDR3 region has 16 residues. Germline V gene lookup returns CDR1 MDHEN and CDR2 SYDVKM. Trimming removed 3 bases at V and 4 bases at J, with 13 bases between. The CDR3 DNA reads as TGTGCCAGCAGTTTGATGACAGGACGATATAATTCACCCCTCCACTTT. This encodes CASSLMTGRYNSPLHF. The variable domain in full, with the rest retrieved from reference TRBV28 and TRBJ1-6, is DVKVTQSSRYLVKRTGEKVFLECVQDMDHENMFWYRQDPGLGLRLIYFSYDVKMKEKGDIPEGYSVSREKKERFSLILESASTNQTSMYLCASSLMTGRYNSPLHFGNGTRLTVT.

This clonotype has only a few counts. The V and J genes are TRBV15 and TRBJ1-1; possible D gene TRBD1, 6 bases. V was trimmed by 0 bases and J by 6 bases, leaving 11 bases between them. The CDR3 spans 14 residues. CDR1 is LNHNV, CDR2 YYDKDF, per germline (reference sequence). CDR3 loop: CATSREQGWAEAFF. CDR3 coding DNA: TGTGCCACCAGCAGAGAACAGGGATGGGCTGAAGCTTTCTTT.